This TCR beta chain came from a study of CD8+ T cells in alopecia areata. Study context: The study gave tofacitinib for 6 to 18 months, then 6 months off drug.

Lesional scalp punch biopsies and peripheral blood were collected from alopecia areata patients. The sequencing template was cDNA reverse transcribed from extracted RNA. Assay: immunoSEQ multiplex PCR; the TCRdb copy retains only in-frame clones and omits some. The sample gives about 15,000 clones, less than 70% of which show up once; 9% to 15% is in the top ten. This CDR3 region has 17 residues. V dropped 2 bases and J dropped 0; count of bases not matched to a gene: 8. Germline CDR1 SGHTA, CDR2 FQGNSA. The specimen was skin. The clonotype comes from a human donor with alopecia areata. The chain couples TRBV7-2 to TRBJ2-3, with TRBD2 identical over 7 bases. The CDR3 region has the DNA TGTGCCAGCAGCTTAAGGGCGAGCGGGGCGAGCACAGATACGCAGTATTTT. Translated, it gives CASSLRASGASTDTQYF.